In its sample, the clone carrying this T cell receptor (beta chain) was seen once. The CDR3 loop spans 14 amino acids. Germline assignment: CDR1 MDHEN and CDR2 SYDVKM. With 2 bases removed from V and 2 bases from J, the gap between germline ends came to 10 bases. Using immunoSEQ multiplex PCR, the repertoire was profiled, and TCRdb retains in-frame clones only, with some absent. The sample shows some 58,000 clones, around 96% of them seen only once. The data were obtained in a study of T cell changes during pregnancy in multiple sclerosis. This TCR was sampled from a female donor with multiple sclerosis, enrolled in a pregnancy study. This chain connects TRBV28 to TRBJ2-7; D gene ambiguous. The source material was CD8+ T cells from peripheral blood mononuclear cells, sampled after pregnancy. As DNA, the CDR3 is TGTGCCAGCAGTTTACGCTTGAGGACCTACGAGCAGTACTTC. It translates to CASSLRLRTYEQYF.